These 21 T cell receptor beta chains were sequenced from one sample in a study of blood T cell repertoires in COVID-19. The method was immunoSEQ multiplex PCR; TCRdb's version includes in-frame clones alone and lacks a portion of them. The table shows 80,000 to 100,000 clones, with 90% occurring only once. The sample consisted of peripheral blood. All receptors come from a man between 60 and 75 years old with acute or convalescent COVID-19.

V is TRBV6-5 and J is TRBJ1-1; D call uncertain. There are 12 residues in the CDR3. Germline V gene sequence: CDR1 MNHEY, CDR2 SVGAGI. Between the trimmed V and J ends, which lost 5 bases and 4 bases, there was a span of 8 bases. DNA of the CDR3: TGTGCCAGCAGTCGCACAGTCACTGAAGCTTTCTTT. Translated: CASSRTVTEAFF.

The rearrangement links TRBV5-4 to TRBJ1-1; 7 nucleotides line up with TRBD1. The V and J ends lost 5 bases and 1 base, in that order; junction bases with no gene match: 5. Germline values: CDR1 SGHNT, CDR2 YYREEE (reference sequence). The CDR3 runs to 14 residues. CDR3 DNA: TGTGCCAGCAGAACCGGGACAGAGAACACTGAAGCTTTCTTT. Residues: CASRTGTENTEAFF. Drawing the rest from reference TRBV5-4 and TRBJ1-1, the complete variable domain is ETGVTQSPTHLIKTRGQQVTLRCSSQSGHNTVSWYQQALGQGPQFIFQYYREEENGRGNFPPRFSGLQFPNYSSELNVNALELDDSALYLCASRTGTENTEAFFGQGTRLTVV.

This clone was seen only once. This chain's CDR3 is CASSYRGFNYGYTF. As DNA, the CDR3 is TGTGCCAGCAGTTACAGGGGCTTTAACTATGGCTACACCTTC. The V gene is TRBV6-5, the J gene TRBJ1-2; the D gene is possibly TRBD1 (5 bases). This CDR3 comprises 14 residues. Trimming removed 2 bases at V and 1 base at J, with 8 bases between. Germline values: CDR1 MNHEY, CDR2 SVGAGI.

V and J are TRBV3-1 (or the pseudogene TRBV3-2) and TRBJ2-3; no reliable D call. V was pared by 1 base and J by 0 bases, with 11 bases between. In germline, CDR1 is LGHDT, CDR2 YNNKEL (reference sequence). The length of the CDR3 is 16 residues. The DNA for the CDR3 is TGTGCCAGCAGCCAAGTTAGGAGACCTAGCACAGATACGCAGTATTTT. It yields the protein CASSQVRRPSTDTQYF.

The chain combines TRBV12-3 or TRBV12-4 with TRBJ1-2; tentative D call: TRBD1 (5 bases). Trimming took 7 bases from V and 4 from J, leaving 10 bases between them. This CDR3 comprises 12 residues. CDR3 loop: CASNYGGYGYTF. CDR3 coding DNA: TGTGCCAGCAACTACGGGGGCTATGGCTACACCTTC.

The chain couples TRBV3-1 (or the pseudogene TRBV3-2) to TRBJ1-1, with TRBD1 matching 8 bases. In germline, CDR1 is LGHDT, CDR2 YNNKEL (reference sequence). After removal of 5 bases from V and 2 bases from J, the junction contained 4 bases not matched to a gene. The length of the CDR3 is 14 residues. The CDR3 nucleotides are TGTGCCAGCAGCAGACAGGGGACCAACACTGAAGCTTTCTTT. It yields the protein CASSRQGTNTEAFF.

The J gene is TRBJ1-4, the V gene TRBV6-5, with D maybe TRBD1 (6 bases). Trimming took off 11 bases at V and 5 bases at J, with 21 bases between the two ends. Germline CDR1 MNHEY, CDR2 SVGAGI. This CDR3 spans 15 amino acids. The CDR3 DNA reads TGTGCCGCCCAAGAAGGGCATCAGGGGAATGAAAAACTGTTTTTT. Translating it yields CAAQEGHQGNEKLFF.

This clone has just one count. J is TRBJ1-2 and V is TRBV10-3, with 7 bases matching TRBD1. Per germline, CDR1 ENHRY and CDR2 SYGVKD. The CDR3 totals 14 residues. With 0 bases clipped from V and 4 bases from J, the junction kept 2 bases outside the gene matches. As DNA, the CDR3 is TGTGCCATCAGTGAGTCGACAGGGCTCTATGGCTACACCTTC. Translated: CAISESTGLYGYTF.

This sequence joins TRBV9 and TRBJ1-2, with D unclear. V dropped 7 bases and J dropped 6 bases, with 16 bases sitting between them. This CDR3 contains 13 residues. The germline CDR1 and CDR2 sequences are SGDLS and YYNGEE. DNA of the CDR3: TGTGCCAGCCAAAGTCGGGGAAGGAATGGCTACACCTTC. Translation gives CASQSRGRNGYTF.

The chain uses TRBV30 and TRBJ1-2; the D gene is possibly TRBD1 (5 bases). V lost 2 bases, J lost 4 bases, and 8 bases lay in between. Germline-derived CDR1 and CDR2 are GTSNPN and SVGIG (reference sequence). The CDR3 extends over 12 amino acids. CDR3 sequence: CAWSPGFYGYTF. In DNA, the CDR3 is TGTGCCTGGAGTCCAGGGTTCTATGGCTACACCTTC.

The V gene is TRBV4-1, the J gene TRBJ1-4; D call uncertain. This CDR3 contains 16 residues. Trimming shortened V by 0 bases and J by 4 bases, and 12 bases separated the two germline ends. Germline values: CDR1 MGHRA, CDR2 YSYEKL. The DNA for the CDR3 is TGCGCCAGCAGCCAAGATGTGATAGTCCTTAATGAAAAACTGTTTTTT. It specifies CASSQDVIVLNEKLFF.

This clone occurred once. The chain combines TRBV7-9 with TRBJ1-1; tentatively, D is TRBD1 (5 bases). Trimming removed 0 bases at V and 0 bases at J, with 8 bases between. Germline V gene sequence: CDR1 SEHNR, CDR2 FQNEAQ (reference sequence). This CDR3 has 15 residues. The CDR3 coding sequence is TGTGCCAGCAGCTTAGCCGGACAAATGAACACTGAAGCTTTCTTT. Amino acids: CASSLAGQMNTEAFF.

The chain couples TRBV6-5 to TRBJ2-3, with a tentative D call TRBD2 (6 bases). This CDR3 has 15 amino acids. V lost 7 bases, J lost 7 bases, and 21 bases lay in between. CDR1 is MNHEY, CDR2 SVGAGI, per germline. The CDR3 nucleotides read TGTGCCAGCACCTCCTCGACCGGCGGGACGAATACGCAGTATTTT. Protein sequence: CASTSSTGGTNTQYF.

The chain couples TRBV15 to TRBJ2-6, with 7 nucleotides matching TRBD2. The V segment lost 5 bases and the J segment 0 bases; nucleotides outside the gene matches: 10. The CDR3 runs to 18 residues. CDR1 LNHNV and CDR2 YYDKDF come from the germline V gene (reference sequence). The CDR3 reads CATSSTTSRNSGANVLTF. The CDR3 DNA reads as TGTGCCACCAGCTCAACGACTAGCCGAAACTCTGGGGCCAACGTCCTGACTTTC.

The genes are TRBV19 and TRBJ1-5, with 7 positions matching TRBD1. This CDR3 is built from 15 residues. The trim removed 0 bases at V and 7 bases at J, leaving 6 bases unmatched. Germline lookup yields CDR1 LNHDA and CDR2 SQIVND (reference sequence). The CDR3 DNA sequence: TGTGCCAGTAGTATAGATGGGACAGCGCCACAGCCCCAGCATTTT. It translates to CASSIDGTAPQPQHF.

This chain joins TRBV7-2 and TRBJ2-7, with 9 bases identical to TRBD1. V lost 1 base and J lost 7; bases outside the gene matches: 5. Germline values: CDR1 SGHTA, CDR2 FQGNSA. This CDR3 spans 14 amino acids. In DNA form, the CDR3 reads TGTGCCAGCAGCTTAGACAGGGGGCCGAGGGAGCAGTACTTC. This sequence encodes CASSLDRGPREQYF.

The sample holds a few counts of this clone. This chain joins TRBV24-1 and TRBJ2-2, with a weak D call TRBD2 (5 bases). The CDR3 extends over 15 amino acids. V dropped 3 bases and J dropped 5 bases, with 12 bases sitting between them. Germline loops: CDR1 KGHDR, CDR2 SFDVKD. The CDR3 region is CATSDGSPGTGELFF. CDR3 sequence (DNA): TGTGCCACCAGTGATGGGTCTCCGGGAACCGGGGAGCTGTTTTTT.

The CDR3 spells CASRPQGALMNTEAFF. The DNA for the CDR3 is TGTGCCAGCAGACCACAGGGGGCCCTCATGAACACTGAAGCTTTCTTT. V and J are TRBV2 and TRBJ1-1; TRBD1 aligns across 9 bases. J gave up 0 bases and V 6 bases, and 8 bases lay outside the gene matches. CDR1 is SNHLY and CDR2 is FYNNEI in the germline V gene. The CDR3 covers 16 residues. The complete variable domain, with remaining parts taken from reference TRBV2 and TRBJ1-1, reads EPEVTQTPSHQVTQMGQEVILRCVPISNHLYFYWYRQILGQKVEFLVSFYNNEISEKSEIFDDQFSVERPDGSNFTLKIRSTKLEDSAMYFCASRPQGALMNTEAFFGQGTRLTVV.

Regarding this clone: Different DNA sequences within this sample yield the same CDR3. V usage is TRBV6-5 and J usage is TRBJ2-5; D not certain. CDR1 and CDR2 (germline): MNHEY, SVGAGI. Trimming pared 3 bases from V and 2 bases from J, leaving 7 bases between. CDR3 length: 13 residues. CDR3 nucleotide sequence: TGTGCCAGCAGTTATCCCGGGCAAGAGACCCAGTACTTC. Its protein product is CASSYPGQETQYF.

The gene calls are TRBV19 and TRBJ2-1, with 11 bases lining up with TRBD2. Germline trimming cut 5 bases from V and 2 bases from J; bases unmatched to any gene: 2. From germline, CDR1 is LNHDA and CDR2 SQIVND (reference sequence). CDR3 length equals 15 residues. In nucleotides, the CDR3 is TGTGCCAGTAGTGGTAGCGGGGGGGCCTACAATGAGCAGTTCTTC. Translated, it gives CASSGSGGAYNEQFF. The full variable domain, its missing parts supplied by reference TRBV19 and TRBJ2-1, is DGGITQSPKYLFRKEGQNVTLSCEQNLNHDAMYWYRQDPGQGLRLIYYSQIVNDFQKGDIAEGYSVSREKKESFPLTVTSAQKNPTAFYLCASSGSGGAYNEQFFGPGTRLTVL.

The chain joins TRBV4-1 to TRBJ1-5; tentative D call: TRBD1 (5 bases). Germline assignment: CDR1 MGHRA and CDR2 YSYEKL. V lost 1 base and J 2 bases, leaving 15 bases between the germline ends. CDR3 length: 17 amino acids. This chain's CDR3 is CASSQGAQAGRNQPQHF. CDR3 in DNA: TGCGCCAGCAGCCAAGGGGCACAGGCAGGTCGCAATCAGCCCCAGCATTTT.